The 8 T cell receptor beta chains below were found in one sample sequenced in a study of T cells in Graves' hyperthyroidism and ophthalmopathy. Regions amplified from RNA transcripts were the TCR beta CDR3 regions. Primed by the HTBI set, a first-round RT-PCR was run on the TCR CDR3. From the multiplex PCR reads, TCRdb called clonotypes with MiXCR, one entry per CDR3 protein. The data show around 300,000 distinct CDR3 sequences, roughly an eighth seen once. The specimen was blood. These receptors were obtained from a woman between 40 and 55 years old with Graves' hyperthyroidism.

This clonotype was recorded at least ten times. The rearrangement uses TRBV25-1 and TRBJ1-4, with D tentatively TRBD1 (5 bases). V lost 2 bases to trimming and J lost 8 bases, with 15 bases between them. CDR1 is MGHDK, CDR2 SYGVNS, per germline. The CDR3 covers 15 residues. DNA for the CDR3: TGTGCCAGCAGTGAAGGGACCCGGATTGACGAAAAACTGTTTTTT. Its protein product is CASSEGTRIDEKLFF.

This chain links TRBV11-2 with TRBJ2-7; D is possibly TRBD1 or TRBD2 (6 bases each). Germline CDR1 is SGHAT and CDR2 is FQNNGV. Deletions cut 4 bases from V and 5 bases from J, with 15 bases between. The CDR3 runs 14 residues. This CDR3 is CASSSYGGKNEQYF. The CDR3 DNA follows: TGTGCCAGCAGCTCGTACGGGGGCAAAAACGAGCAGTACTTC.

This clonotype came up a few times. CDR3 nucleotide sequence: TGCAGCGTTGGGGCAGCGACCGACCGGCGGGGTACGCAGTATTTT. As protein: CSVGAATDRRGTQYF. The chain combines TRBV29-1 with TRBJ2-3; weak D call: TRBD2 (6 bases). Trimming removed 4 bases from V and 8 bases from J, with 22 bases in between. The germline CDR1 and CDR2 sequences are SQVTM and ANQGSEA. This CDR3 comprises 15 residues.

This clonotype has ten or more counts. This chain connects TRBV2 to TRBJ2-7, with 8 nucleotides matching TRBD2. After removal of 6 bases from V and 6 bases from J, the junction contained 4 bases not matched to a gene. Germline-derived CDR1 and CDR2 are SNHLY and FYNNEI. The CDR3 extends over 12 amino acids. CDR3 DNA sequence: TGTGCCAGCAGGGGACTAGAGGGCGAGCAGTACTTC. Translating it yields CASRGLEGEQYF.

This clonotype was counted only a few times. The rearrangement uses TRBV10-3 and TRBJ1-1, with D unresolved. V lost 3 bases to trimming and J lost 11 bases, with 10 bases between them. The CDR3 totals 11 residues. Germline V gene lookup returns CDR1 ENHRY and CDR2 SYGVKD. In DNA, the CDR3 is TGTGCCATCAGTGACGATCAATTGGCTTTCTTT. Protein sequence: CAISDDQLAFF.

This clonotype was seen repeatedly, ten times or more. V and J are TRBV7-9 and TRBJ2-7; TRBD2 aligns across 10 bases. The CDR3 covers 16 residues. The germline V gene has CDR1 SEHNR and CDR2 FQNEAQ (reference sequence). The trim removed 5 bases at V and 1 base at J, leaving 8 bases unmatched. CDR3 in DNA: TGTGCCAGCAGCCCCCCGGCTAGCGGGAGTTCCTACGAGCAGTACTTC. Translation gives CASSPPASGSSYEQYF.

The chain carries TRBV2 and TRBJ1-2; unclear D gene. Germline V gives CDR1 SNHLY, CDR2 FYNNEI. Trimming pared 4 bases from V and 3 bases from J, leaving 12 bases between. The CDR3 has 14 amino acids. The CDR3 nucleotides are TGTGCCAGCAGTGTAAACAGCATGGACTATGGCTACACCTTC. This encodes CASSVNSMDYGYTF. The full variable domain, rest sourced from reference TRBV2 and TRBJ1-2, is EPEVTQTPSHQVTQMGQEVILRCVPISNHLYFYWYRQILGQKVEFLVSFYNNEISEKSEIFDDQFSVERPDGSNFTLKIRSTKLEDSAMYFCASSVNSMDYGYTFGSGTRLTVV.

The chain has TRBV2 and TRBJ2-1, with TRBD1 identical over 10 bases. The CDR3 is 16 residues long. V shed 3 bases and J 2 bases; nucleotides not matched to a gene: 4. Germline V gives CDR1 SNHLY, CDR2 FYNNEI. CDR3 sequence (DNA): TGTGCCAGCAGTGACTCCGGGACAGGGGCCTACAATGAGCAGTTCTTC. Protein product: CASSDSGTGAYNEQFF.